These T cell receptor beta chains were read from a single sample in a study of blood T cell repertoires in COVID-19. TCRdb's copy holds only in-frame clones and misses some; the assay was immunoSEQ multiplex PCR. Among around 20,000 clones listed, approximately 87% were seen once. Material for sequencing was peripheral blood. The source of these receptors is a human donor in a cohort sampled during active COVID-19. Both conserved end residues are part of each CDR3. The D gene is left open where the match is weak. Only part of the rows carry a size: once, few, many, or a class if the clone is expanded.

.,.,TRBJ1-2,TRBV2,TGTGCCAGCAGCTTTCAGGGGACGAATGGCTACACCTTC,CASSFQGTNGYTF
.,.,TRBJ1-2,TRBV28,TGTGCCAGCAGTTTACCCTTGGACAGCAACTATGGCTACACCTTC,CASSLPLDSNYGYTF
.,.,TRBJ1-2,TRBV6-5,TGTGCCAGCAGTTCTACCGGGAGCCCAAACTATGGCTACACCTTC,CASSSTGSPNYGYTF
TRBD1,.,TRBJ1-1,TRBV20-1,TGCAGTGCTGGATGGGGACAGGAAGCTTTCTTT,CSAGWGQEAFF
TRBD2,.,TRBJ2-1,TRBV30,TGTGCCTGGAGCGCCTCCCCTAGCGGGAGGGCCGACAATGAGCAGTTCTTC,CAWSASPSGRADNEQFF
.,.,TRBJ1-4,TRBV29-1,TGCAGCGTTGGAGGGCGGACCGTGGGTAATGAAAAACTGTTTTTT,CSVGGRTVGNEKLFF
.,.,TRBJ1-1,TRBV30,TGTGCCTGGAGTGGGTCAGGCGCCCAAGCTTTCTTT,CAWSGSGAQAFF
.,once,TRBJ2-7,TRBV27,TGTGCCAGCAGTCAACAGGGACAACCCTTGAGGCAGTACTTC,CASSQQGQPLRQYF
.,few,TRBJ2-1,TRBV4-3,TGCGCCAGCAGCCAAGATTTCCTGGCGGTAGGTGAGCAGTTCTTC,CASSQDFLAVGEQFF
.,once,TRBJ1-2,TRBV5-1,TGCGCCAGCAGCTTGACCCCCGGAGACTATGGCTACACCTTC,CASSLTPGDYGYTF
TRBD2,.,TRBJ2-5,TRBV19,TGTGCCAGTACTAGGACTAGCGGCCAAGAGACCCAGTACTTC,CASTRTSGQETQYF
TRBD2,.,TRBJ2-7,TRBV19,TGTGCCAGTACTAGCGGGAGTTCCGAGCAGTACTTC,CASTSGSSEQYF
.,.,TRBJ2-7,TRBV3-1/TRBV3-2,TGTGCCAGCAGCCAAGATCGGAGCGGGCGCGGGGCCCTGGACTCCTACGAGCAGTACTTC,CASSQDRSGRGALDSYEQYF
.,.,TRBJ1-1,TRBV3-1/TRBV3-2,TGTGCCAGCAGCCAAGATCGATCAGGCAACACTGAAGCTTTCTTT,CASSQDRSGNTEAFF
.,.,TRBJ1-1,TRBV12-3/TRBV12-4,TGTGCCAGCAGTATCTTAGAACCTGAAGCTTTCTTT,CASSILEPEAFF
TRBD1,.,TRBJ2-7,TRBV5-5,TGTGCCAGCAGCTCCGGGACAGGAATCTACGAGCAGTACTTC,CASSSGTGIYEQYF
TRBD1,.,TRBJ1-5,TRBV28,TGTGCCAGCACCCAGGGGGGACCCGGTCAGCCCCAGCATTTT,CASTQGGPGQPQHF
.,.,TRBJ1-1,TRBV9,TGTGCCAGCAGCGTAGAGGGGCAGAACACTGAAGCTTTCTTT,CASSVEGQNTEAFF